Shown below are 3 T cell receptor beta chains from a single sample sequenced in a study of blood T cell repertoires in COVID-19. Clones were read by immunoSEQ multiplex PCR, and TCRdb kept only the in-frame ones, dropping some. This sample has about 150,000 clones; 88% occur once, and the top ten carry 2.3%. The sequenced material came from peripheral blood. The receptors here all came from a human donor in a cohort sampled during active COVID-19.

V usage is TRBV19 and J usage is TRBJ2-2; a weak D match, TRBD2 (6 bases). Germline CDR1 reads LNHDA; CDR2 reads SQIVND (reference sequence). The V gene lost 1 base and the J gene lost 0 bases, with 18 bases spanning the gap. CDR3 length: 19 residues. The chain's CDR3 is CASSIAPLFSGSNTGELFF. The CDR3 DNA reads as TGTGCCAGTAGTATAGCCCCCCTTTTTAGCGGTTCGAACACCGGGGAGCTGTTTTTT.

The chain couples TRBV9 to TRBJ1-3; D perhaps matches TRBD1 (6 bases). There are 13 residues in the CDR3. The germline CDR1 and CDR2 sequences are SGDLS and YYNGEE. The V gene lost 7 bases and the J gene lost 4 bases, with 12 bases spanning the gap. The DNA of the CDR3 is TGTGCCAGCGCAGGGGACGGCGGAAACACCATATATTTT. This gives the protein CASAGDGGNTIYF.

The chain links TRBV6-2 or TRBV6-3 to TRBJ1-6; no reliable D call. The V gene's germline CDR1 is MNHEY and CDR2 SVGEGT. The CDR3 loop spans 12 amino acids. Deletions cut 3 bases from V and 10 bases from J, with 7 bases between. CDR3 sequence: CASSYPGSPLHF. CDR3 DNA sequence: TGTGCCAGCAGTTATCCGGGATCACCCCTCCACTTT.